This T cell receptor beta chain is drawn from a study of CD8+ T cells in alopecia areata. Study summary: Tofacitinib exposure lasted 6 to 18 months, followed by 6 months off drug.

Sequencing templates came from extracted RNA that was reverse transcribed into cDNA. Sequenced by immunoSEQ multiplex PCR; TCRdb stores in-frame clones only, minus some. The repertoire holds roughly 200,000 clones, around 63% seen once, with 1.5% to 2% in the top ten. The CDR3 has 12 residues. Trimming removed 6 bases at V and 4 bases at J, with 4 bases between. The V gene's germline CDR1 is MNHEY and CDR2 SVGAGI. The researchers isolated CD4+ and CD8+ T cells from PBMCs by sorting. The sequence derives from a human donor with alopecia areata. Sequenced material: CD4+ T cells sorted from blood, taken at week 0. V is TRBV6-5 and J is TRBJ1-6; D is ambiguous. The CDR3 reads CASRGYNSPLHF. CDR3 DNA: TGTGCCAGCAGAGGGTATAATTCACCCCTCCACTTT.